This entry concerns a single T cell receptor (beta chain). The antigen it recognizes is unknown. No per-base quality is available; no much larger clone lies one base away. These data are taken from a study of T cells in Graves' hyperthyroidism and ophthalmopathy (dated by TCRdb to the late 2010s). At the level of the whole study: Peripheral blood samples were taken at the time of initial diagnosis, prior to any treatment. To identify distinguishing TCR V-J signatures, a discovery cohort of roughly 100 patients was used, comprising 43 with Graves' ophthalmopathy and about 59 with stable Graves' hyperthyroidism. Prospective prediction of ophthalmopathy was tested in an independent validation cohort of some 20 hyperthyroidism patients and 15 to 17 patients who later progressed to ophthalmopathy. The roughly 90 discovery patients were divided at random into training and test sets in a 7:3 ratio. The study also compared thyroid tissue and blood T-cell repertoires from five or six Graves' hyperthyroidism patients. Once sampling was done, hyperthyroidism patients were given methimazole at a starting dose of 30 mg daily, whereas ophthalmopathy patients were given high-dose intravenous methylprednisolone. TCR Vbeta CDR3 sequencing of 130 to 150 peripheral blood samples (more than 40 ophthalmopathy, 75 to 80 hyperthyroidism and some 17 progressor patients) is reported in the paper. General conclusions and limits of the study: Blood samples also contained most of the expanded thyroid clonotypes (frequency above 0.001), which suggests that blood repertoires may reflect thyroid immune responses. In validation, progression to ophthalmopathy was predicted by the model with approximately 67% sensitivity and 72.22% specificity, a median of 6.5 months before onset. Ophthalmopathy was separated from stable hyperthyroidism by a 13 V-J signature model, with 85% to 90% sensitivity and about 81% specificity obtained in cross-validation and 80%/75% obtained in testing. No statistical method was used to fix the sample size in advance, and group allocation was not hidden from the investigators.

Hyperthyroidism patients were aged 18 to 65 years and newly diagnosed, with disease duration of less than 2 months. The study excluded patients with uncontrolled infections, other autoimmune diseases, pregnancy or lactation. Diagnoses were based on clinical symptoms, serum thyroxine and TRAb, thyroid ultrasound and orbital computed tomography. Blood from progressor patients was drawn when they were first diagnosed with hyperthyroidism, before any ophthalmopathy symptoms appeared. PBMCs were isolated from about 9.1 ml of fresh peripheral blood by Ficoll-Paque density gradient centrifugation. Progressor patients were first diagnosed with Graves' hyperthyroidism and then developed ophthalmopathy during follow-up. Trizol reagent was used to extract total RNA, and RNA quality was then checked on an Agilent 2100 Bioanalyzer. TCR beta CDR3 regions were amplified from RNA transcripts. A first-round RT-PCR of the TCR CDR3 used the HTBI primer set with the Qiagen OneStep RT-PCR kit. The libraries were constructed in a second round of multiplex PCR and then size-selected and purified. Libraries were sequenced paired-end with 100 bp reads on an Illumina HiSeq2000. As for how the authors treated the data: Raw data were processed with SOAPnuke, discarding reads with adapters, uncalled bases, mean Phred below 15, or no exact constant-primer or identifier match. COPE v1.2.5 was used to merge the high-quality paired reads, and each unique nucleotide sequence was defined as a clonotype. Clonotypes were aligned to IMGT TRBV, TRBD and TRBJ reference segments using MiTCR v1.1. Analysis was restricted to V-J combinations with a frequency above 0.0001, which covered 99.2% of repertoires. A TCS score was defined as the ratio between F50 (clonal expansion) and ExV (chaos), using BLOSUM62-based TCRdist between CDR3 peptides within each V-J. Welch's t-statistics and random forest reduced 500 to 550 V-J features to 10 to 15, which were used in a naive Bayes classifier (R e1071). TCRdb reanalyzed the raw reads on its own, using fastp at Q25 for trimming and MiXCR for clone calling, and kept in-frame beta chains. A single entry per CDR3 protein holds the most common genes and DNA from its merged rows. The authors' filters were not applied to this entry. The sample includes fewer than 350,000 distinct CDR3 sequences, with about an eighth observed a single time. The ten largest clones add up to roughly 8% of the sample.

V and J are trimmed by 7 bases and 0 bases, and the gene matches miss 6 bases of the junction. Per the germline V gene, SNHLY is the CDR1 and FYNNEI is the CDR2. Spanning cysteine to phenylalanine, the CDR3 consists of 16 amino acids. Of all the DNA, just the CDR3 is kept, 48 bases in frame from base 1. Sequencing used blood. This clonotype was obtained from a woman younger than 45 with Graves' hyperthyroidism that later progressed to Graves' ophthalmopathy. The chain links TRBV2 with TRBJ2-6, with 7 bases aligning to TRBD2. The CDR3 reads CASKVAGSSGANVLTF. In nucleotides, the sequence is TGTGCCAGCAAAGTAGCGGGTAGCTCTGGGGCCAACGTCCTGACTTTC.